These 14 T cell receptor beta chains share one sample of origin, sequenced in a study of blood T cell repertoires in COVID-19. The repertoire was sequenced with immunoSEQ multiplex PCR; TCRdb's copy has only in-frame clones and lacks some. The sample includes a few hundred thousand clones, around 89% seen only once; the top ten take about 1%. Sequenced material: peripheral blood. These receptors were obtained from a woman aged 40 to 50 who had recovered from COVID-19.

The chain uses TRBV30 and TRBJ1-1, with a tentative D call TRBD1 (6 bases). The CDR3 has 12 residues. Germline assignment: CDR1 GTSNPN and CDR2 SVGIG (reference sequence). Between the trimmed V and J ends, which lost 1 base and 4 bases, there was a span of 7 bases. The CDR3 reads CAWSAGVTEAFF. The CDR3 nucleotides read TGTGCCTGGAGTGCAGGGGTCACTGAAGCTTTCTTT.

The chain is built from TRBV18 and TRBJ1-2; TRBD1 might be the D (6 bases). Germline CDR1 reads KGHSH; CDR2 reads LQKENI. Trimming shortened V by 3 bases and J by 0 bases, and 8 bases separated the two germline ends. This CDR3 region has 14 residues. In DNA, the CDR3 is TGTGCCAGCTCACCCCCAGGGGCTAACTATGGCTACACCTTC. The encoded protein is CASSPPGANYGYTF. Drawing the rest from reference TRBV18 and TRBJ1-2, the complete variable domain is NAGVMQNPRHLVRRRGQEARLRCSPMKGHSHVYWYRQLPEEGLKFMVYLQKENIIDESGMPKERFSAEFPKEGPSILRIQQVVRGDSAAYFCASSPPGANYGYTFGSGTRLTVV.

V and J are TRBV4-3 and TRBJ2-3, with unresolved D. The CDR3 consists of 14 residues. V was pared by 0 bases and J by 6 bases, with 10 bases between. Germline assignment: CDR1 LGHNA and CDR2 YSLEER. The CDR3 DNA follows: TGCGCCAGCAGCCAAGATAGATTCTCGGATACGCAGTATTTT. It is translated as CASSQDRFSDTQYF.

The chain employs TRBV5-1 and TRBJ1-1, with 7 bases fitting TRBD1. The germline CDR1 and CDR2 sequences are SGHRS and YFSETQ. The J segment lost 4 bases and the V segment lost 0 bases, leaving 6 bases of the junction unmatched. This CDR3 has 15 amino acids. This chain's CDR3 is CASSLDRGAGTEAFF. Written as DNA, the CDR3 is TGCGCCAGCAGCTTGGACAGGGGCGCGGGCACTGAAGCTTTCTTT.

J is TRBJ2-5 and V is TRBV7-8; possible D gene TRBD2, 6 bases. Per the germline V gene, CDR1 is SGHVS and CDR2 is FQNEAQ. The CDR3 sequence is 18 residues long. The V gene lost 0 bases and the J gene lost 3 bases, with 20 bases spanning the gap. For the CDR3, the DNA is TGTGCCAGCAGCTTAGCCCTAGTCTCTGGACGGAGGGAAGAGACCCAGTACTTC. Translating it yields CASSLALVSGRREETQYF.

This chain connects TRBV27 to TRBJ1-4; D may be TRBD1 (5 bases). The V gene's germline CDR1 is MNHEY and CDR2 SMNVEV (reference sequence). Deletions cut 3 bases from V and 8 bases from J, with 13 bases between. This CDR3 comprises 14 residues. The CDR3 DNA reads TGTGCCAGCAGTTTTTACGTTGGGGCGGAAAAACTGTTTTTT. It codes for CASSFYVGAEKLFF.

For the CDR3, the DNA is TGTGCCAGCAGCACGGGACTAGCAGGGGAGACCCAGTACTTC. Protein product: CASSTGLAGETQYF. V gene TRBV9 combines with J gene TRBJ2-5; the match to TRBD2 covers 9 bases. The junction had 6 bases not matched to a gene; V was cut back by 4 bases and J by 5 bases. The V gene's germline CDR1 is SGDLS and CDR2 YYNGEE. The CDR3 consists of 14 residues. Full variable domain (rest looked up from reference TRBV9 and TRBJ2-5): DSGVTQTPKHLITATGQRVTLRCSPRSGDLSVYWYQQSLDQGLQFLIQYYNGEERAKGNILERFSAQQFPDLHSELNLSSLELGDSALYFCASSTGLAGETQYFGPGTRLLVL.

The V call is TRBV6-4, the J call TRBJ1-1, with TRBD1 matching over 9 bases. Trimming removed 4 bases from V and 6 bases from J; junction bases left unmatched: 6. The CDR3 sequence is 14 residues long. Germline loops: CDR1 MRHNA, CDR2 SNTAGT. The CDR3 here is CASSGRDRAAEAFF. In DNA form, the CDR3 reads TGTGCCAGCAGTGGCCGGGACAGGGCGGCTGAAGCTTTCTTT.

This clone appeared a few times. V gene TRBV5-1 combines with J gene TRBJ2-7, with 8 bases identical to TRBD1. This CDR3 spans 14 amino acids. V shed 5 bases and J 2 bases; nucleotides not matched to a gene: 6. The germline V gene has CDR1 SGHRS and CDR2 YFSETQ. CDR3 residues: CASSRQGTPYEQYF. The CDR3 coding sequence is TGCGCCAGCAGTCGACAGGGGACCCCCTACGAGCAGTACTTC. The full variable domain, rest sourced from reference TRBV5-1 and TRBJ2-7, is KAGVTQTPRYLIKTRGQQVTLSCSPISGHRSVSWYQQTPGQGLQFLFEYFSETQRNKGNFPGRFSGRQFSNSRSEMNVSTLELGDSALYLCASSRQGTPYEQYFGPGTRLTVT.

Here the CDR3 DNA reads TGTGCCAGCAGTTATCCAGTGGGGAGCACTGAAGCTTTCTTT. The encoded protein is CASSYPVGSTEAFF. This chain uses TRBV6-2 or TRBV6-3 with TRBJ1-1; D is undetermined. The ends were cut back, 3 bases at V and 4 bases at J, with 12 bases in the middle. The CDR3 is 14 residues long. Germline V gives CDR1 MNHEY, CDR2 SVGEGT.

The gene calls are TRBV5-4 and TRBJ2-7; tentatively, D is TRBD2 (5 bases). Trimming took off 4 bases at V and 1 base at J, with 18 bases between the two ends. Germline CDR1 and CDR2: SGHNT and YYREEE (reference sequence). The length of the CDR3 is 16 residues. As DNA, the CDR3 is TGTGCCAGCAGCCACGCGCGGGCGGACCGATCCTACGAGCAGTACTTC. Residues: CASSHARADRSYEQYF.

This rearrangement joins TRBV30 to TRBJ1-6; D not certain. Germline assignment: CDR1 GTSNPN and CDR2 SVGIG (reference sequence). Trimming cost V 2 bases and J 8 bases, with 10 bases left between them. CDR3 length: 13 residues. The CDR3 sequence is CAWSPALDSPLHF. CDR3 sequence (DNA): TGTGCCTGGAGTCCCGCGCTCGATTCACCCCTCCACTTT.

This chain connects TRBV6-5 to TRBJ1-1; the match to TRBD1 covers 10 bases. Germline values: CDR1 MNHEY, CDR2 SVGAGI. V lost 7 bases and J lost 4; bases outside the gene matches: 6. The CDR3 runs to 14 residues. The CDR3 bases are TGTGCCAGCACACGGACAGGGGGGGCCACTGAAGCTTTCTTT. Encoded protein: CASTRTGGATEAFF.

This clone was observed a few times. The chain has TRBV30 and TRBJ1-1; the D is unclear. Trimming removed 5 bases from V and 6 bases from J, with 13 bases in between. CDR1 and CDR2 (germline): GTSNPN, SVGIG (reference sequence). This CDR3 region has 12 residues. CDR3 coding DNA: TGTGCCTGGGGGAAAGGGAGCCCTGAAGCTTTCTTT. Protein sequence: CAWGKGSPEAFF.